The 14 T cell receptor beta chains in this list originate from one sample, sequenced in a study of CD8+ T cells in alopecia areata (dated by TCRdb to between 2018 and 2020). The library was obtained by the immunoSEQ multiplex PCR assay. RNA was extracted from all samples and reverse transcribed into cDNA as template for TCR sequencing. The table comes from immuneACCESS by way of TCRdb, which keeps in-frame sequences with V and J called. Part of the clones is missing from these tables; in studies checked, under half for an unresolved V gene and the rest for unknown reasons. The sample table holds approximately 100,000 clones, of which around 59% were seen once. Of the sample, around 10% falls within the top ten clones. The material sequenced was CD4+ T cells sorted from blood. These receptors originate from a human donor in good health.

This rearrangement joins TRBV7-3 to TRBJ1-6; D gene uncertain. The CDR3 runs 15 residues. Germline assignment: CDR1 SGHTA and CDR2 FQGTGA. V lost 0 bases and J lost 10, with 13 bases in between. The CDR3 is CASSLTGQVWSPLHF. The CDR3 region has the DNA TGTGCCAGCAGCTTAACTGGTCAGGTTTGGTCACCCCTCCACTTT.

The rearrangement uses TRBV30 and TRBJ2-3; no clear D. The CDR3 length is 12 residues. V dropped 0 bases and J dropped 6 bases, with 7 bases sitting between them. Germline values: CDR1 GTSNPN, CDR2 SVGIG (reference sequence). In nucleotides, the CDR3 is TGTGCCTGGAGTGTGAATTGGGATACGCAGTATTTT. Translated, it gives CAWSVNWDTQYF.

CDR3 sequence reads: CASSSGTSGGPRTDTQYF. The CDR3 DNA is TGTGCCAGCAGCTCCGGGACTAGCGGGGGCCCTCGCACAGATACGCAGTATTTT. This rearrangement joins TRBV7-9 to TRBJ2-3; the match to TRBD2 covers 14 bases. Germline CDR1 and CDR2: SEHNR and FQNEAQ (reference sequence). There are 18 residues in the CDR3. The trim removed 4 bases at V and 1 base at J, leaving 7 bases unmatched.

This clone was picked up a small number of times. This sequence joins TRBV29-1 and TRBJ2-7, with unresolved D. CDR1 is SQVTM and CDR2 is ANQGSEA in the germline V gene. V lost 6 bases and J lost 3, with 9 bases in between. The CDR3 is 11 amino acids. The DNA for the CDR3 is TGCAGCGTGGGAATAAACTACGAGCAGTACTTC. Amino acid sequence: CSVGINYEQYF.

The chain recombines TRBV25-1 with TRBJ1-1, with 7 bases fitting TRBD1. The CDR3 has 13 residues. CDR1 and CDR2 (germline): MGHDK, SYGVNS. J gave up 0 bases and V 6 bases, and 1 base lay outside the gene matches. The CDR3 nucleotides read TGTGCCAGCAGGGGGACAGTGAACACTGAAGCTTTCTTT. It encodes CASRGTVNTEAFF. Full variable domain (remainder filled in from reference TRBV25-1 and TRBJ1-1): EADIYQTPRYLVIGTGKKITLECSQTMGHDKMYWYQQDPGMELHLIHYSYGVNSTEKGDLSSESTVSRIRTEHFPLTLESARPSHTSQYLCASRGTVNTEAFFGQGTRLTVV.

CDR3 in amino acids: CASSELAAQHSPLHF. The DNA for the CDR3 is TGTGCCAGCAGTGAATTAGCCGCCCAACATTCACCCCTCCACTTT. The chain joins TRBV2 to TRBJ1-6; D call uncertain. The CDR3 runs 15 residues. From germline, CDR1 is SNHLY and CDR2 FYNNEI. The V and J ends lost 2 bases and 8 bases respectively, with 13 bases between them.

The chain links TRBV7-3 to TRBJ1-1; 7 bases agree with TRBD1. The CDR3 totals 16 residues. Germline V gene lookup returns CDR1 SGHTA and CDR2 FQGTGA. Trimming took 5 bases from V and 11 from J; bases not matched to a gene: 20. CDR3 residues: CASSPLSPTGDSAAFF. In DNA, the CDR3 is TGTGCCAGCAGCCCACTCAGCCCCACAGGGGACTCGGCGGCTTTCTTT.

V is TRBV5-1 and J is TRBJ2-7; 9 nucleotides match TRBD1. In germline, CDR1 is SGHRS, CDR2 YFSETQ. The CDR3 is made up of 16 amino acids. V shed 4 bases and J 1 base; nucleotides not matched to a gene: 9. The CDR3: CASSPYSGQGSYEQYF. CDR3 coding DNA: TGCGCCAGCAGCCCCTACTCGGGACAGGGTTCCTACGAGCAGTACTTC. Filled out from reference TRBV5-1 and TRBJ2-7, the complete variable domain reads KAGVTQTPRYLIKTRGQQVTLSCSPISGHRSVSWYQQTPGQGLQFLFEYFSETQRNKGNFPGRFSGRQFSNSRSEMNVSTLELGDSALYLCASSPYSGQGSYEQYFGPGTRLTVT.

The table lists this clone with a count of one. The gene calls are TRBV6-5 and TRBJ2-7; no definite D call. The CDR3 runs 13 residues. Germline CDR1 is MNHEY and CDR2 is SVGAGI. V shed 6 bases and J shed 3 bases, with 12 bases lying between them. The DNA for the CDR3 is TGTGCCAGCAGCCGCAGAAACGACTACGAGCAGTACTTC. The encoded protein is CASSRRNDYEQYF.

This clone has a single count. The chain has TRBV30 and TRBJ2-1; 11 bases line up with TRBD2. The CDR3 has 15 residues. Germline assignment: CDR1 GTSNPN and CDR2 SVGIG (reference sequence). V shed 3 bases and J 0 bases; nucleotides not matched to a gene: 1. CDR3 loop: CAWRTSGASYNEQFF. The CDR3 bases are TGTGCCTGGAGGACTAGCGGGGCCTCCTACAATGAGCAGTTCTTC.

This clone was counted a few times. The rearrangement joins TRBV30 to TRBJ2-7; D remains unclear. Trimming pared 2 bases from V and 0 bases from J, leaving 17 bases between. This CDR3 contains 16 residues. Germline values: CDR1 GTSNPN, CDR2 SVGIG (reference sequence). The CDR3 sequence: CAWSHKGGSHSYEQYF. The CDR3, as DNA: TGTGCCTGGAGTCACAAGGGCGGATCGCACTCCTACGAGCAGTACTTC.

This clone was detected only a few times. The chain joins TRBV7-6 to TRBJ1-2, with D possibly being TRBD1 (6 bases). The CDR3 totals 14 residues. From germline, CDR1 is SGHVS and CDR2 FNYEAQ. The V end was cut by 5 bases, the J end by 7 bases, with 17 bases between. CDR3 region: CASSPDRILGGYTF. In DNA form, the CDR3 reads TGTGCCAGCAGCCCCGACAGGATATTAGGTGGCTACACCTTC. Together with reference TRBV7-6 and TRBJ1-2, the CDR3 gives the full variable domain: GAGVSQSPRYKVTKRGQDVALRCDPISGHVSLYWYRQALGQGPEFLTYFNYEAQQDKSGLPNDRFSAERPEGSISTLTIQRTEQRDSAMYRCASSPDRILGGYTFGSGTRLTVV.

The table lists this clone with a few counts. This chain links TRBV27 with TRBJ1-2, with a weak D call TRBD1 (6 bases). The germline V gene has CDR1 MNHEY and CDR2 SMNVEV (reference sequence). The CDR3 consists of 15 residues. Deletions cut 3 bases from V and 5 bases from J, with 16 bases between. The CDR3 sequence is CASSFSSGAIYGYTF. The CDR3 region has the DNA TGTGCCAGCAGTTTCTCGTCAGGGGCCATTTATGGCTACACCTTC.

The genes are TRBV5-1 and TRBJ2-4; D gene unclear. V lost 4 bases and J 7 bases, leaving 18 bases between the germline ends. The CDR3 extends over 15 amino acids. Germline CDR1 is SGHRS and CDR2 is YFSETQ. Here the CDR3 DNA reads TGCGCCAGCAGCCCGGCCCCTGCAGATTATAACATTCAGTACTTC. Translation: CASSPAPADYNIQYF.